The rows below give T cell receptor beta chains drawn from one sample of a study of vaccination and CD4 T cells after COVID-19. One entry per CDR3 protein results from TCRdb running MiXCR on the PCR reads. The sample includes more than 9,500 distinct CDR3 sequences, 45% to 65% of them seen just once. Antigens for these TCRs are unknown. The sequencing sample was made of CD4+ T cells from blood, cultured in vitro. The source is a human donor who had recovered from COVID-19. CDR3s include the opening cysteine and the closing phenylalanine or tryptophan. Each record gives: J gene, V gene, D gene, clone size, CDR3 protein, CDR3 DNA. The D gene is left open where the match is weak. Size tells how often a clone was seen (once, few, many) or the class of an expanded clone, and some rows leave it out.

J gene: TRBJ2-7
V gene: TRBV6-1
D gene: .
clone size: once
CDR3 protein: CASSPQGGEQYF
CDR3 DNA: TGTGCCAGCAGCCCTCAGGGTGGCGAGCAGTACTTC

J gene: TRBJ2-3
V gene: TRBV20-1
D gene: TRBD1
clone size: .
CDR3 protein: CSAPPRQGASDTQYF
CDR3 DNA: TGCAGTGCTCCCCCTCGGCAGGGGGCGTCAGATACGCAGTATTTT

J gene: TRBJ1-2
V gene: TRBV14
D gene: .
clone size: .
CDR3 protein: CASSQDEGRGYTF
CDR3 DNA: TGTGCCAGCAGCCAAGATGAGGGAAGGGGCTACACCTTC

J gene: TRBJ2-6
V gene: TRBV6-5
D gene: .
clone size: medium-sized
CDR3 protein: CASSYDNISGANVLTF
CDR3 DNA: TGTGCCAGCAGTTACGACAACATCTCTGGGGCCAACGTCCTGACTTTC

J gene: TRBJ2-1
V gene: TRBV20-1
D gene: TRBD2
clone size: .
CDR3 protein: CSARGLAGGNNEQFF
CDR3 DNA: TGCAGTGCTAGAGGCCTAGCGGGAGGGAACAATGAGCAGTTCTTC

J gene: TRBJ1-1
V gene: TRBV10-3
D gene: TRBD1
clone size: few
CDR3 protein: CAISETGVGAFF
CDR3 DNA: TGTGCCATCAGTGAGACAGGGGTTGGAGCTTTCTTT

J gene: TRBJ2-3
V gene: TRBV7-9
D gene: TRBD2
clone size: .
CDR3 protein: CASSPTSGGSTDTQYF
CDR3 DNA: TGCGCCAGCAGCCCTACTAGCGGGGGGAGCACAGATACGCAGTATTTT

J gene: TRBJ2-1
V gene: TRBV20-1
D gene: TRBD2
clone size: .
CDR3 protein: CSARDLPSGRYNEQFF
CDR3 DNA: TGCAGTGCTAGAGATCTTCCCAGCGGGAGGTACAATGAGCAGTTCTTC

J gene: TRBJ2-3
V gene: TRBV6-2/TRBV6-3
D gene: TRBD2
clone size: .
CDR3 protein: CASSSGPGGTDTQYF
CDR3 DNA: TGTGCCAGCAGTTCGGGACCCGGGGGGACAGATACGCAGTATTTT

J gene: TRBJ2-3
V gene: TRBV12-3/TRBV12-4
D gene: .
clone size: .
CDR3 protein: CASSLEQKRSTDTQYF
CDR3 DNA: TGTGCCAGCAGTTTAGAACAAAAGCGGAGCACAGATACGCAGTATTTT

J gene: TRBJ1-1
V gene: TRBV20-1
D gene: .
clone size: .
CDR3 protein: CSARDRSGNFMNTEAFF
CDR3 DNA: TGCAGTGCTAGAGATCGTTCCGGGAACTTCATGAACACTGAAGCTTTCTTT

J gene: TRBJ1-2
V gene: TRBV5-1
D gene: TRBD1
clone size: .
CDR3 protein: CASSTEGATIDGYTF
CDR3 DNA: TGCGCCAGCAGCACGGAGGGGGCCACCATCGATGGCTACACCTTC

J gene: TRBJ1-4
V gene: TRBV21-1
D gene: .
clone size: .
CDR3 protein: CASSKGQGATNEKLFF
CDR3 DNA: TGTGCCAGCAGCAAAGGTCAGGGAGCAACTAATGAAAAACTGTTTTTT

J gene: TRBJ1-1
V gene: TRBV19
D gene: TRBD1
clone size: .
CDR3 protein: CASSIAGTGIWNTEAFF
CDR3 DNA: TGTGCCAGTAGTATAGCCGGGACAGGGATTTGGAACACTGAAGCTTTCTTT

J gene: TRBJ2-3
V gene: TRBV12-3/TRBV12-4
D gene: .
clone size: .
CDR3 protein: CASSFHAPQYF
CDR3 DNA: TGTGCCAGCAGTTTCCACGCTCCGCAGTATTTT

J gene: TRBJ2-5
V gene: TRBV7-2
D gene: .
clone size: .
CDR3 protein: CASSPRTIQETQYF
CDR3 DNA: TGTGCCAGCAGCCCGAGGACTATCCAAGAGACCCAGTACTTC